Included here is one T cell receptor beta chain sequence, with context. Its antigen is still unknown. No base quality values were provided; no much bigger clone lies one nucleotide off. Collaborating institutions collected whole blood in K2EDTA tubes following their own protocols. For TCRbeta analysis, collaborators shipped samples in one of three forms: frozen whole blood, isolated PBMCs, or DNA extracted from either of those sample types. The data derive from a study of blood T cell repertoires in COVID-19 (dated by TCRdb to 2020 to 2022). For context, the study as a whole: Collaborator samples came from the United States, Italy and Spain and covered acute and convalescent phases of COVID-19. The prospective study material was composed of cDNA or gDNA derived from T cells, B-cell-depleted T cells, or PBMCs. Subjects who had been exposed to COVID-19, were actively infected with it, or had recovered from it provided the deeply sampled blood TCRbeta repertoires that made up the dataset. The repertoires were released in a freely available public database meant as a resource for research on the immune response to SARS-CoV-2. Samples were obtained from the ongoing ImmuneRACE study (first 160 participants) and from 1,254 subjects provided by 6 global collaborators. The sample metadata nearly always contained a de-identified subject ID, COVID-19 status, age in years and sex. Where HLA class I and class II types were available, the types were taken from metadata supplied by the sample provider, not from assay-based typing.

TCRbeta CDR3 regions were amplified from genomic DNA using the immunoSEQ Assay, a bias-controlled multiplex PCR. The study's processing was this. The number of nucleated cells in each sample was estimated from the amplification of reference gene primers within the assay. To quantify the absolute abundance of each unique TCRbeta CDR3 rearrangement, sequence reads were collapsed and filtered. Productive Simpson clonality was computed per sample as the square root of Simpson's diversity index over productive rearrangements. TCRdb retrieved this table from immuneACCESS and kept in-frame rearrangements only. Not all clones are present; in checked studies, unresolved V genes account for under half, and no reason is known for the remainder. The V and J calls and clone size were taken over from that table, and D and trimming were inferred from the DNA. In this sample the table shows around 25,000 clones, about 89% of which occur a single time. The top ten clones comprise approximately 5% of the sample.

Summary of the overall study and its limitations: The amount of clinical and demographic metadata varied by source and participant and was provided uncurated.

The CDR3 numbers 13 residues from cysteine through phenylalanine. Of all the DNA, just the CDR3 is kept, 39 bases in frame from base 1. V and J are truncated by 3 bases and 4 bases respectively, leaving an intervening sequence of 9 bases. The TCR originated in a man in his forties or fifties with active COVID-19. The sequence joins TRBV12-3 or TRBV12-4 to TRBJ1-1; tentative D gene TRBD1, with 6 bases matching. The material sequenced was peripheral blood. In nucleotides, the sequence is TGTGCCAGCAGTTTCGGCAGGGGCACTGAAGCTTTCTTT. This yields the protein CASSFGRGTEAFF.